This TCR beta chain originates from a study of CD8 T cells in ankylosing spondylitis. Study outcomes and limitations: Clones tied to disease were said to be significantly enriched in matched ankylosing spondylitis synovial fluid. Earlier authors reported some of these motif variants in reactive arthritis synovial fluid and blood. Clones linked with disease were CD8+ and fairly uncommon in the peripheral blood.

With regard to this clonotype: Its antigen is still unknown.

Germline V gene data show CDR1 as ENHRY and CDR2 as SYGVKD. V gave up 10 bases and J gave up 6 bases, with 19 bases separating them. The CDR3 length is 13 residues. TCRdb re-called the 5' RACE reads with MiXCR, one entry per CDR3 protein. The table lists some 140,000 distinct CDR3 sequences, roughly 7.7% of them singletons. This TCR was sampled from a male donor with ankylosing spondylitis. The J gene is TRBJ2-7, the V gene TRBV10-3; tentatively, D is TRBD1 or TRBD2 (7 bases each). Sequencing was performed on synovial fluid, either unsorted or a sorted T cell fraction (not recorded which). The DNA for the CDR3 is TGTGCCACTTCAGTCCAGGGGGGGCTCGAGCAGTACTTC. This translates into CATSVQGGLEQYF.